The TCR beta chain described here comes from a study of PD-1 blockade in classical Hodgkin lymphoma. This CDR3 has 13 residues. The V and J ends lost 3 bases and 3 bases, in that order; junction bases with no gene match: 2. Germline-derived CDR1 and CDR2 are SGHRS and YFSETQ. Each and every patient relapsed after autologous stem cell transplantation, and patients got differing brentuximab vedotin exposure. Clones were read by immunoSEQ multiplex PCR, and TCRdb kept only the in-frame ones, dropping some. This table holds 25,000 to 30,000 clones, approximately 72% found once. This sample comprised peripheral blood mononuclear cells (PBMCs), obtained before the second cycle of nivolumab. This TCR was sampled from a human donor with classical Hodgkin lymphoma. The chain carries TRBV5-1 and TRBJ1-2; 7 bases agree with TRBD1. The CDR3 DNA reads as TGCGCCAGCAGCTCCACAGGGGACTATGGCTACACCTTC. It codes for CASSSTGDYGYTF. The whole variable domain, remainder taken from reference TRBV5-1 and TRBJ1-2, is KAGVTQTPRYLIKTRGQQVTLSCSPISGHRSVSWYQQTPGQGLQFLFEYFSETQRNKGNFPGRFSGRQFSNSRSEMNVSTLELGDSALYLCASSSTGDYGYTFGSGTRLTVV.